One sample yielded the 17 T cell receptor beta chains listed below, sequenced in a study of control samples from healthy donors and cancer patients. Here immunoSEQ multiplex PCR was the method, and the copy in TCRdb shows in-frame clones only, minus some. The sample contains about 120,000 clones, over 90% of which appear only once. The sequenced sample was blood. The receptors here all came from a man between 25 and 39 years old in good health.

The chain couples TRBV5-4 to TRBJ1-1, with D possibly TRBD1 on 5 matching bases. The ends were cut back, 2 bases at V and 4 bases at J, with 12 bases in the middle. There are 14 residues in the CDR3. CDR1 and CDR2 (germline): SGHNT, YYREEE (reference sequence). CDR3: CASSFWGRRTEAFF. The CDR3 nucleotides are TGTGCCAGCAGCTTTTGGGGCAGGCGCACTGAAGCTTTCTTT. The variable domain in full, with the rest retrieved from reference TRBV5-4 and TRBJ1-1, is ETGVTQSPTHLIKTRGQQVTLRCSSQSGHNTVSWYQQALGQGPQFIFQYYREEENGRGNFPPRFSGLQFPNYSSELNVNALELDDSALYLCASSFWGRRTEAFFGQGTRLTVV.

The chain combines TRBV3-1 (or the pseudogene TRBV3-2) with TRBJ2-7, with D perhaps TRBD2 (7 bases). Trimming pared 4 bases from V and 0 bases from J, leaving 10 bases between. The CDR3 consists of 14 residues. Germline V CDR1 and CDR2: LGHDT, YNNKEL (reference sequence). The CDR3: CASSRRGGSYEQYF. The CDR3 nucleotides read TGTGCCAGCAGCCGGAGGGGGGGCTCCTACGAGCAGTACTTC.

This clone was detected only once. In DNA form, the CDR3 reads TGTGCCATCAGTGAGTCGGCGGGACTTGACCAAGAGACCCAGTACTTC. Amino acids: CAISESAGLDQETQYF. The genes are TRBV10-3 and TRBJ2-5, with D perhaps matching TRBD2 (6 bases). The CDR3 totals 16 residues. Looked up from germline, CDR1 is ENHRY and CDR2 is SYGVKD. The ends were cut back, 0 bases at V and 0 bases at J, with 11 bases in the middle.

This rearrangement joins TRBV5-1 to TRBJ2-3, with 12 bases matching TRBD2. After removal of 5 bases from V and 3 bases from J, the junction contained 7 bases not matched to a gene. From germline, CDR1 is SGHRS and CDR2 YFSETQ. The CDR3 has 16 amino acids. The CDR3 protein is CASSPGTSGLTDTQYF. The CDR3 region has the DNA TGCGCCAGCAGTCCCGGGACTAGCGGGTTGACAGATACGCAGTATTTT.

The chain uses TRBV25-1 and TRBJ1-2; the D is unclear. V was trimmed by 3 bases and J by 8 bases, leaving 4 bases between them. The CDR3 covers 10 residues. The germline CDR1 and CDR2 sequences are MGHDK and SYGVNS. The CDR3 region has the DNA TGTGCCAGCAGTGATGGGGGCTACACCTTC. This codes for CASSDGGYTF.

V gene TRBV14 combines with J gene TRBJ2-2; D uncertain. V was pared by 3 bases and J by 2 bases, with 4 bases between. The V gene's germline CDR1 is SGHDN and CDR2 FVKESK. This CDR3 contains 13 residues. The CDR3 is CASSQTNTGELFF. For the CDR3, the DNA is TGTGCCAGCAGCCAGACCAACACCGGGGAGCTGTTTTTT. Combining the CDR3 with reference TRBV14 and TRBJ2-2 gives the whole variable domain EAGVTQFPSHSVIEKGQTVTLRCDPISGHDNLYWYRRVMGKEIKFLLHFVKESKQDESGMPNNRFLAERTGGTYSTLKVQPAELEDSGVYFCASSQTNTGELFFGEGSRLTVL.

This clone was picked up one time. The chain joins TRBV7-2 to TRBJ2-5, with TRBD2 matching over 9 bases. This CDR3 spans 15 amino acids. V shed 1 base, J shed 5 bases, and the junction held 5 bases outside the gene matches. Germline V gene sequence: CDR1 SGHTA, CDR2 FQGNSA. CDR3 in amino acids: CASSLGGGAGETQYF. As DNA, the CDR3 is TGTGCCAGCAGCTTAGGCGGGGGGGCAGGGGAGACCCAGTACTTC.

The chain has TRBV24-1 and TRBJ2-5; TRBD2 matches 7 bases. Trimming at V came to 6 bases and at J to 5 bases, leaving 8 bases not matched to a gene. This CDR3 spans 14 amino acids. In germline, CDR1 is KGHDR, CDR2 SFDVKD. CDR3 sequence reads: CATSSSLGGETQYF. As DNA, the CDR3 is TGTGCCACCAGTTCCAGCCTGGGGGGGGAGACCCAGTACTTC.

This clone was counted once. This rearrangement joins TRBV7-8 to TRBJ1-1; 8 bases agree with TRBD1. The CDR3 extends over 15 amino acids. Germline assignment: CDR1 SGHVS and CDR2 FQNEAQ. Trimming took 1 base from V and 5 from J; bases not matched to a gene: 6. The CDR3 nucleotides read TGTGCCAGCAGCTTAGATGGCAGGGGGCTAACTGAAGCTTTCTTT. This codes for CASSLDGRGLTEAFF.

The V and J genes are TRBV7-9 and TRBJ2-7; weak D call: TRBD1 (6 bases). This CDR3 is 11 amino acids long. The germline V and J ends were trimmed by 11 bases and 10 bases, with 18 bases remaining between them. CDR1 is SEHNR, CDR2 FQNEAQ, per germline (reference sequence). The CDR3 nucleotides read TGTGCCGGAGAACAGGGCACGCATCAGTACTTC. It is translated as CAGEQGTHQYF.

The chain uses TRBV19 and TRBJ2-3; the match to TRBD2 covers 9 bases. J gave up 4 bases and V 3 bases, and 8 bases lay outside the gene matches. Germline-derived CDR1 and CDR2 are LNHDA and SQIVND (reference sequence). CDR3 length equals 16 residues. The CDR3, as DNA: TGTGCCAGTAGTATTCCCGGACTAGCGTTGGCAGATACGCAGTATTTT. It codes for CASSIPGLALADTQYF. Using reference TRBV19 and TRBJ2-3 for the parts outside the CDR3, the full variable domain is DGGITQSPKYLFRKEGQNVTLSCEQNLNHDAMYWYRQDPGQGLRLIYYSQIVNDFQKGDIAEGYSVSREKKESFPLTVTSAQKNPTAFYLCASSIPGLALADTQYFGPGTRLTVL.

The chain joins TRBV19 to TRBJ2-7; a weak D match, TRBD2 (6 bases). CDR1 is LNHDA and CDR2 is SQIVND in the germline V gene (reference sequence). Trimming took off 7 bases at V and 3 bases at J, with 16 bases between the two ends. The CDR3 has 14 residues. The CDR3 loop reads CASTSGSPLYEQYF. The CDR3, as DNA: TGTGCCAGTACCTCCGGGAGTCCCCTCTACGAGCAGTACTTC. Supplemented by reference TRBV19 and TRBJ2-7, the full variable domain reads DGGITQSPKYLFRKEGQNVTLSCEQNLNHDAMYWYRQDPGQGLRLIYYSQIVNDFQKGDIAEGYSVSREKKESFPLTVTSAQKNPTAFYLCASTSGSPLYEQYFGPGTRLTVT.

In the case of this clone: This same CDR3 is encoded by further DNA sequences in the sample. V gene TRBV14 combines with J gene TRBJ1-4; no clear D gene. Per germline, CDR1 SGHDN and CDR2 FVKESK. The CDR3 covers 12 residues. V shed 1 base and J shed 7 bases, with 4 bases lying between them. The CDR3 sequence is CASSQVREKLFF. DNA for the CDR3: TGTGCCAGCAGCCAAGTCCGTGAAAAACTGTTTTTT.

V and J are TRBV30 and TRBJ1-4; D is undetermined. From germline, CDR1 is GTSNPN and CDR2 SVGIG (reference sequence). This CDR3 spans 17 amino acids. V lost 1 base to trimming and J lost 5 bases, with 20 bases between them. CDR3 sequence: CAWSALTPVAENEKLFF. DNA of the CDR3: TGTGCCTGGAGTGCGTTAACGCCTGTGGCAGAGAATGAAAAACTGTTTTTT.

This chain links TRBV19 with TRBJ2-2, with D perhaps TRBD2 (6 bases). This CDR3 is 19 amino acids long. The germline V and J ends were trimmed by 7 bases and 2 bases, with 26 bases remaining between them. Germline CDR1 LNHDA, CDR2 SQIVND (reference sequence). The CDR3 DNA sequence: TGTGCCAGTACCCCCATCGGACCTGGGCGGGGCACCAACACCGGGGAGCTGTTTTTT. This codes for CASTPIGPGRGTNTGELFF.

The gene calls are TRBV7-2 and TRBJ1-1; D not resolved. CDR1 is SGHTA, CDR2 FQGNSA, per germline. V lost 5 bases to trimming and J lost 5 bases, with 9 bases between them. The CDR3 sequence is 12 residues long. In DNA, the CDR3 is TGTGCCAGCAGCATGGGGAGGACTGAAGCTTTCTTT. Translating gives CASSMGRTEAFF. The variable domain in full, with the rest retrieved from reference TRBV7-2 and TRBJ1-1, is GAGVSQSPSNKVTEKGKDVELRCDPISGHTALYWYRQSLGQGLEFLIYFQGNSAPDKSGLPSDRFSAERTGGSVSTLTIQRTQQEDSAVYLCASSMGRTEAFFGQGTRLTVV.

V gene TRBV7-9 combines with J gene TRBJ1-3; possibly TRBD1 for D (5 bases). The CDR3 consists of 15 residues. Trimming pared 1 base from V and 2 bases from J, leaving 9 bases between. The germline V gene encodes CDR1 SEHNR and CDR2 FQNEAQ (reference sequence). The CDR3 protein is CASSLGGLAGNTIYF. The CDR3 DNA is TGTGCCAGCAGCTTAGGGGGACTCGCTGGAAACACCATATATTTT.